This TCR beta chain was sequenced in a study of T cell responses to AZD1222 COVID-19 vaccine. Whole-study context: Investigators merged groups given second doses at roughly 4 or roughly 12 weeks.

Regarding this clone: The antigen is undetermined. The junction departs from the called germline gene at one end, perhaps through a read error.

General study findings and limits: Seropositive status at baseline applied to only five to seven AZD1222 recipients. Repertoire sampling occurred only after the peak T cell response. Clonal diversity may have been underestimated, and the donors were mostly white British, with more females than males.

TCRdb's copy holds only in-frame clones and misses some; the assay was immunoSEQ multiplex PCR. The table shows some 120,000 clones, with approximately 85% occurring only once. Germline CDR1 and CDR2: SNHLY and FYNNEI. This CDR3 has 18 residues. Material: peripheral blood, obtained on day 0 of AZD1222 vaccination. This clonotype was obtained from an adult in good health. The chain combines TRBV2 with TRBJ1-1; 9 nucleotides align to TRBD1. CDR3 residues: CASSQAGGTGPGWGSAFF. CDR3 DNA: TGTGCCAGCAGTCAAGCCGGAGGGACAGGGCCCGGGTGGGGTTCTGCTTTCTTT.